This paragraph reports one T cell receptor (beta chain). As yet, its antigen is unknown. Clones were read by immunoSEQ multiplex PCR, and TCRdb kept only the in-frame ones, dropping some. The profile shows tens of thousands of clones, approximately 79% of them singletons. These data belong to a study of radiotherapy plus CTLA-4 blockade in lung cancer. Study-wide results and caveats: Dynamics of early blood T cell clones, together with interferon-beta, were reportedly the best predictors of response.

Sequenced here: peripheral blood, sampled from a patient treated with radiotherapy plus ipilimumab. This receptor was identified in a human donor with non-small cell lung cancer who had a partial response to radiotherapy plus ipilimumab.

The CDR3 DNA reads as TGCGCCAGCAGCATCACCGGGACAGGAGCCTACGAGCAGTACTTC. It translates to CASSITGTGAYEQYF. The gene calls are TRBV5-1 and TRBJ2-7, with 8 bases matching TRBD1. Germline assignment: CDR1 SGHRS and CDR2 YFSETQ. V trimming: 4 bases; J trimming: 2 bases; junction bases outside the gene matches: 8. This CDR3 comprises 15 residues.